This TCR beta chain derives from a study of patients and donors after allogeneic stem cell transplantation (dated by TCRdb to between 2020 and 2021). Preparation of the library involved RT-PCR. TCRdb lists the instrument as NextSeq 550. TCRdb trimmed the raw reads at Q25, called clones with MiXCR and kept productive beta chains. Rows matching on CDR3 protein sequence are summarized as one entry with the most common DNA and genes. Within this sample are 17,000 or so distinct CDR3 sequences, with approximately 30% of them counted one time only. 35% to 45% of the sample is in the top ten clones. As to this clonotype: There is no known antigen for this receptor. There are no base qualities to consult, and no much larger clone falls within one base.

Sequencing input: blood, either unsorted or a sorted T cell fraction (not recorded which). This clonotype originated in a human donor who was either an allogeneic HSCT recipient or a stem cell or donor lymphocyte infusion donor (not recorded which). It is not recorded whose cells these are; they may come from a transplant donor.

The CDR3 amino acid sequence is: CASRLRGQKYGYTF. The bases are TGTGCCAGCAGACTCCGGGGACAAAAATATGGCTACACCTTC. The chain was built from TRBV6-5 and TRBJ1-2, with a tentative D gene TRBD1 over 6 matching bases. V loses 6 bases of germline sequence and J loses 5 bases, and the interval between the two ends is 16 bases. CDR1 and CDR2, per the germline V gene, are MNHEY and SVGAGI. The CDR3 has 14 amino acids, counting the end cysteine and phenylalanine. The retained sequence is limited to the CDR3, 42 bases, with the frame set at the first base.